A selection of T cell receptor beta chains follows, all from one sample in a study of vaccination and CD4 T cells after COVID-19. MiXCR was run by TCRdb on the PCR reads, yielding one entry per CDR3 protein. Of 6,000 to 9,500 distinct CDR3 sequences in the sample, about half were seen once. These receptors' antigens are unknown. Source material: CD4+ T cells from blood, cultured in vitro. The receptors stem from a human donor in good health. The CDR3 runs from the conserved cysteine through the conserved F or W. D genes are given only for firm matches. The size field is filled for only some rows; it gives once, few, many or a size class.

- | TRBJ1-5 | TRBD1 | TRBV7-9 | 13 | CASSRQGDQPQHF | TGTGCCAGCAGCAGACAGGGGGATCAGCCCCAGCATTTT
- | TRBJ2-2 | TRBD1 | TRBV20-1 | 15 | CSARRQGVDTGELFF | TGCAGTGCTAGAAGACAGGGTGTTGACACCGGGGAGCTGTTTTTT
- | TRBJ2-2 | - | TRBV19 | 16 | CASSIKVGLNTGELFF | TGTGCCAGTAGTATTAAGGTCGGGCTGAACACCGGGGAGCTGTTTTTT
once | TRBJ1-2 | - | TRBV6-1 | 12 | CASSVQGYGYTF | TGTGCCAGCAGTGTTCAGGGTTATGGCTACACCTTC
- | TRBJ2-3 | - | TRBV20-1 | 13 | CSAPADSTDTQYF | TGCAGTGCCCCCGCGGATAGCACAGATACGCAGTATTTT
- | TRBJ1-6 | - | TRBV7-2 | 15 | CASSLVPGLNSPLHF | TGTGCCAGCAGCTTAGTGCCGGGGCTAAATTCACCCCTCCACTTT
- | TRBJ1-2 | - | TRBV10-3 | 13 | CAISEKQGFGYTF | TGTGCCATCAGTGAGAAACAGGGCTTTGGCTACACCTTC
- | TRBJ2-6 | - | TRBV6-5 | 18 | CASSYVQEGAAGANVLTF | TGTGCCAGCAGTTACGTTCAGGAAGGAGCTGCTGGGGCCAACGTCCTGACTTTC
- | TRBJ2-1 | - | TRBV2 | 13 | CATDRDSYNEQFF | TGTGCCACTGACCGGGACTCCTACAATGAGCAGTTCTTC
few | TRBJ2-5 | TRBD2 | TRBV2 | 15 | CASRSGTSGSETQYF | TGTGCCAGCAGATCGGGGACTAGCGGGTCTGAGACCCAGTACTTC
- | TRBJ1-6 | - | TRBV20-1 | 14 | CSAVPTGFDSPLHF | TGCAGTGCCGTCCCAACCGGATTCGACTCACCCCTCCACTTT
- | TRBJ2-5 | - | TRBV2 | 13 | CASSRDNQETQYF | TGTGCCAGCAGTCGGGACAATCAAGAGACCCAGTACTTC
- | TRBJ1-5 | - | TRBV10-2 | 13 | CASTGAPRQPQHF | TGCGCCAGCACGGGGGCCCCGCGACAGCCCCAGCATTTT
large | TRBJ2-7 | - | TRBV12-3/TRBV12-4 | 13 | CASSLERTYEQYF | TGTGCCAGCAGTTTGGAGCGAACCTACGAGCAGTACTTC
few | TRBJ2-1 | TRBD2 | TRBV24-1 | 14 | CATSAAGGTIEQFF | TGTGCCACCAGTGCAGCGGGGGGGACTATTGAGCAGTTCTTC
- | TRBJ2-1 | - | TRBV30 | 13 | CAWSRSALNEQFF | TGTGCCTGGAGTAGATCGGCCCTCAATGAGCAGTTCTTC
few | TRBJ2-7 | TRBD1 | TRBV6-5 | 15 | CASSYKGTGGHEQYF | TGTGCCAGCAGTTACAAGGGGACAGGGGGCCACGAGCAGTACTTC
few | TRBJ1-2 | TRBD1 | TRBV19 | 10 | CAISGGPNTF | TGTGCCATTTCAGGGGGCCCTAACACCTTC
few | TRBJ2-1 | - | TRBV20-1 | 11 | CSASPGVEQFF | TGCAGTGCTAGCCCAGGAGTTGAGCAGTTCTTC
- | TRBJ2-7 | TRBD1 | TRBV24-1 | 15 | CATSDPGQGFYEQYF | TGTGCCACCAGTGATCCGGGACAGGGTTTCTACGAGCAGTACTTC
few | TRBJ2-3 | - | TRBV19 | 15 | CASSIARTDTDTQYF | TGTGCCAGTAGTATAGCTCGGACAGACACAGATACGCAGTATTTT
- | TRBJ2-5 | - | TRBV7-7 | 15 | CASSLAYSSQKTQYF | TGTGCCAGCAGCTTAGCCTACTCCAGCCAAAAGACCCAGTACTTC
- | TRBJ2-1 | - | TRBV21-1 | 14 | CAEPGGGADNEQFF | TGTGCCGAACCAGGGGGGGGGGCTGATAATGAGCAGTTCTTC
few | TRBJ1-5 | - | TRBV5-1 | 14 | CASSLEAGNQPQHF | TGCGCCAGCAGCTTGGAGGCAGGCAATCAGCCCCAGCATTTT
medium-sized | TRBJ1-2 | - | TRBV6-4 | 14 | CASSMDGGNYGYTF | TGTGCCAGCAGTATGGATGGAGGGAACTATGGCTACACCTTC
- | TRBJ2-3 | TRBD1 | TRBV19 | 15 | CASMQGAGSTDTQYF | TGTGCCAGTATGCAGGGGGCGGGATCCACAGATACGCAGTATTTT
- | TRBJ2-5 | - | TRBV20-1 | 15 | CSARSARTGKETQYF | TGCAGTGCTAGGTCCGCCCGTACAGGGAAAGAGACCCAGTACTTC
- | TRBJ1-1 | - | TRBV2 | 14 | CASSPIGIQLGAFF | TGTGCCAGCAGTCCCATTGGGATTCAGCTGGGAGCTTTCTTT
- | TRBJ2-7 | TRBD2 | TRBV19 | 16 | CASSIINLAGTYEQYF | TGTGCCAGTAGTATAATCAATCTAGCGGGAACCTACGAGCAGTACTTC
- | TRBJ1-5 | TRBD1 | TRBV19 | 14 | CASSLGQGRQPQHF | TGTGCCAGTAGTCTGGGACAGGGACGTCAGCCCCAGCATTTT
once | TRBJ2-7 | - | TRBV21-1 | 19 | CASSKSRLVKQPTSYEQYF | TGTGCCAGCAGCAAAAGCCGACTAGTAAAACAACCCACCTCCTACGAGCAGTACTTC
once | TRBJ1-5 | TRBD1 | TRBV4-1 | 15 | CASSQDRDRGKPQHF | TGCGCCAGCAGCCAAGATCGGGACAGGGGAAAGCCCCAGCATTTT
- | TRBJ1-2 | - | TRBV28 | 15 | CASSLDAGANYGYTF | TGTGCCAGCAGTTTAGACGCAGGAGCTAACTATGGCTACACCTTC
- | TRBJ2-7 | - | TRBV3-1 | 14 | CASSQEKGTYEQYF | TGTGCCAGCAGCCAAGAGAAGGGCACCTACGAGCAGTACTTC
few | TRBJ1-2 | - | TRBV11-2 | 13 | CASSLSVFGGYTF | TGTGCCAGCAGCTTGTCGGTCTTCGGTGGCTACACCTTC
few | TRBJ2-2 | TRBD1 | TRBV10-3 | 14 | CATGTGQNTGELFF | TGTGCCACAGGGACAGGGCAGAACACCGGGGAGCTGTTTTTT
- | TRBJ2-7 | - | TRBV19 | 15 | CASSTRDTLVGEQYF | TGTGCCAGTAGTACACGGGACACGCTGGTTGGCGAGCAGTACTTC
- | TRBJ1-4 | - | TRBV28 | 14 | CASSFIGTNEKLFF | TGTGCCAGCAGTTTCATAGGAACTAATGAAAAACTGTTTTTT
- | TRBJ2-7 | - | TRBV29-1 | 14 | CSVTSGLKSYEQYF | TGCAGCGTTACGTCTGGGTTAAAGTCCTACGAGCAGTACTTC
- | TRBJ2-1 | TRBD2 | TRBV10-2 | 16 | CASSDPWRESSNEQFF | TGCGCCAGCAGTGACCCCTGGCGGGAGAGTAGCAATGAGCAGTTCTTC
- | TRBJ2-2 | - | TRBV20-1 | 13 | CSARQFSTGELFF | TGCAGTGCTAGACAGTTTAGCACCGGGGAGCTGTTTTTT
- | TRBJ2-3 | TRBD2 | TRBV10-1 | 16 | CASSESVGVAGDTQYF | TGCGCCAGCAGTGAGTCTGTAGGAGTAGCGGGAGATACGCAGTATTTT
- | TRBJ1-4 | - | TRBV10-1 | 12 | CASSMGNEKLFF | TGCGCCAGCAGTATGGGGAATGAAAAACTGTTTTTT
once | TRBJ1-1 | - | TRBV19 | 14 | CATLSRDLNTEAFF | TGTGCCACCCTATCCAGAGACCTGAACACTGAAGCTTTCTTT
- | TRBJ2-1 | - | TRBV5-1 | 12 | CASSASGVEQFF | TGCGCCAGCAGCGCCTCGGGAGTTGAGCAGTTCTTC
- | TRBJ2-5 | - | TRBV7-2 | 11 | CASRSQETQYF | TGTGCCAGCAGGTCCCAAGAGACCCAGTACTTC
few | TRBJ2-2 | TRBD2 | TRBV20-1 | 14 | CSASLGGSAGELFF | TGCAGTGCTAGTTTGGGGGGGTCGGCCGGGGAGCTGTTTTTT
- | TRBJ2-7 | TRBD2 | TRBV4-1 | 15 | CASSPTGGGAYEQYF | TGCGCCAGCAGCCCTACGGGAGGGGGGGCCTACGAGCAGTACTTC
large | TRBJ2-3 | - | TRBV11-1 | 16 | CASSFGVEIGTDTQYF | TGTGCCAGCAGCTTCGGGGTGGAAATAGGTACAGATACGCAGTATTTT
- | TRBJ2-7 | - | TRBV23-1 | 16 | CASSQEPVLSSYEQYF | TGCGCCAGCAGTCAAGAACCGGTCTTGAGCTCCTACGAGCAGTACTTC
- | TRBJ1-5 | TRBD1 | TRBV6-1 | 15 | CATKNSQGSNQPQHF | TGTGCCACCAAAAACTCACAGGGGAGCAATCAGCCCCAGCATTTT
- | TRBJ2-3 | TRBD1 | TRBV20-1 | 16 | CSARLRDSVGTDTQYF | TGCAGTGCTAGACTGAGGGACAGTGTGGGCACAGATACGCAGTATTTT
few | TRBJ2-2 | TRBD1 | TRBV6-1 | 16 | CASSDGQGSNTGELFF | TGTGCCAGCAGTGACGGACAGGGCTCGAACACCGGGGAGCTGTTTTTT
- | TRBJ1-6 | TRBD1 | TRBV6-2/TRBV6-3 | 18 | CASSSGGIQPGPNSPLHF | TGTGCCAGCAGTTCAGGGGGCATCCAGCCTGGACCTAATTCACCCCTCCACTTT
- | TRBJ1-1 | - | TRBV6-5 | 14 | CASSYGGSGPEAFF | TGTGCCAGCAGTTACGGCGGTTCGGGCCCTGAAGCTTTCTTT